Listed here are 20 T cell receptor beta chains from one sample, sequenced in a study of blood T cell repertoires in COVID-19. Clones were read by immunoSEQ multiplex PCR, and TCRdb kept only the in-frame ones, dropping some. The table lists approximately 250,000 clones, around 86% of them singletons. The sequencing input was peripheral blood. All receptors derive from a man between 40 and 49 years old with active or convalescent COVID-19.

The CDR3 sequence is CASSYTTGTNEKLFF. The CDR3 DNA is TGTGCCAGCAGTTACACGACAGGGACTAATGAAAAACTGTTTTTT. V usage is TRBV6-5 and J usage is TRBJ1-4; 7 bases are a match to TRBD1. The CDR3 is 15 residues long. V was pared by 2 bases and J by 2 bases, with 2 bases of the junction left unmatched. Germline CDR1 and CDR2: MNHEY and SVGAGI.

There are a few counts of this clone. Here the CDR3 DNA reads TGTGCCAGTAGCCCCAGAGGACAGGGGTTGGCTACTAATGAAAAACTGTTTTTT. This translates into CASSPRGQGLATNEKLFF. V gene TRBV19 combines with J gene TRBJ1-4; 9 bases are a match to TRBD1. CDR3 length: 18 amino acids. Per the germline V gene, CDR1 is LNHDA and CDR2 is SQIVND (reference sequence). After removal of 6 bases from V and 2 bases from J, the junction contained 13 bases not matched to a gene.

As DNA, the CDR3 is TGTGCCAGCAGCCCTCGGACTAGATCCGGTGAGCAGTTCTTC. Translation gives CASSPRTRSGEQFF. J is TRBJ2-1 and V is TRBV5-6; 7 bases align to TRBD2. V gave up 4 bases and J gave up 9 bases; unmatched junction bases: 10. The CDR3 is 14 residues long. Germline loops: CDR1 SGHDT, CDR2 YYEEEE.

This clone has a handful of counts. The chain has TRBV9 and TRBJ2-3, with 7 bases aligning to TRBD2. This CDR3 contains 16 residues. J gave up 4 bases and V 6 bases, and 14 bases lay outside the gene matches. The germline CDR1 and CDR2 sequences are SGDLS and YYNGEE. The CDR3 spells CASNNGAGVGADTQYF. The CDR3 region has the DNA TGTGCCAGCAACAACGGGGCGGGAGTGGGAGCAGATACGCAGTATTTT.

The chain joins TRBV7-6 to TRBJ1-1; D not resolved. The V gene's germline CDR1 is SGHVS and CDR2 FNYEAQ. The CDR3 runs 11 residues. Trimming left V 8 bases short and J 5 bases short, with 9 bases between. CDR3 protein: CASGPGTEAFF. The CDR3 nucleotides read TGTGCCAGCGGGCCGGGGACTGAAGCTTTCTTT.

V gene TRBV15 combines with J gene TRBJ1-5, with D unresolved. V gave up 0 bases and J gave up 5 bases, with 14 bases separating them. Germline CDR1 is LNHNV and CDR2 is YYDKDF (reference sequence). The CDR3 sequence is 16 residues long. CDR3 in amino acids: CATSRDGRQRDQPQHF. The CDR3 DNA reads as TGTGCCACCAGCAGAGATGGCCGCCAGAGGGATCAGCCCCAGCATTTT.

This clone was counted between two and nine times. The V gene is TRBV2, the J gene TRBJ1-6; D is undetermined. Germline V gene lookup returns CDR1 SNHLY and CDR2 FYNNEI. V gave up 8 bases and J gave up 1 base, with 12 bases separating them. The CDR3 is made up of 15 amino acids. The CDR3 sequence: CASVEGGSYNSPLHF. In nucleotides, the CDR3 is TGTGCCAGCGTAGAGGGCGGTTCCTATAATTCACCCCTCCACTTT.

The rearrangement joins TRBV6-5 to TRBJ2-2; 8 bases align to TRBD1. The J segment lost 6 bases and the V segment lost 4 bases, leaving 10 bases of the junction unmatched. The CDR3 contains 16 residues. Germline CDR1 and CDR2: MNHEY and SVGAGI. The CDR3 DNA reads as TGTGCCAGCAGTTCCCTGACAGGGGCTGGCCCCGGGGAGCTGTTTTTT. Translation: CASSSLTGAGPGELFF.

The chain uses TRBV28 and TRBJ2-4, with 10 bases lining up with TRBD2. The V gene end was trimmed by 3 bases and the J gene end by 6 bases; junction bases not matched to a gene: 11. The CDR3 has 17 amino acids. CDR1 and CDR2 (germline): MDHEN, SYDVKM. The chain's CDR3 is CASSFLLAGSGGNIQYF. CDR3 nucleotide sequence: TGTGCCAGCAGTTTTTTACTAGCGGGGAGCGGGGGAAACATTCAGTACTTC.

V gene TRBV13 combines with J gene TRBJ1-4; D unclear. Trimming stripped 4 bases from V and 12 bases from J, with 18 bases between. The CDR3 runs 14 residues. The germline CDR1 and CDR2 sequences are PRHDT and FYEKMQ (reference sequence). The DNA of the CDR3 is TGTGCCAGCAGCTCCAGGACTCTCGGTGTCGAACTGTTTTTT. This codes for CASSSRTLGVELFF.

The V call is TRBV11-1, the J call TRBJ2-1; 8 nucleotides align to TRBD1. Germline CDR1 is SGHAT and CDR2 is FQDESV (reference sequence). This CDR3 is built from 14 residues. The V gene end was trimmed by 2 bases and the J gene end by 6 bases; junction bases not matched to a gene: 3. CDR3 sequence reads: CASSLQGAANEQFF. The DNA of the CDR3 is TGTGCCAGCAGCTTACAGGGGGCCGCCAATGAGCAGTTCTTC. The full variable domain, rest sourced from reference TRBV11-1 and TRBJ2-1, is EAEVAQSPRYKITEKSQAVAFWCDPISGHATLYWYRQILGQGPELLVQFQDESVVDDSQLPKDRFSAERLKGVDSTLKIQPAELGDSAMYLCASSLQGAANEQFFGPGTRLTVL.

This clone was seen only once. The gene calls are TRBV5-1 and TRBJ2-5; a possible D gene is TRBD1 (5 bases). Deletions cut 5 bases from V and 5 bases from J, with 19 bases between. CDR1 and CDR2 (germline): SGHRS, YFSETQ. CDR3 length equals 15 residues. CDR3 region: CASREPRLRVETQYF. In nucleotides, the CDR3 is TGCGCCAGCAGAGAACCTAGACTCAGGGTGGAGACCCAGTACTTC.

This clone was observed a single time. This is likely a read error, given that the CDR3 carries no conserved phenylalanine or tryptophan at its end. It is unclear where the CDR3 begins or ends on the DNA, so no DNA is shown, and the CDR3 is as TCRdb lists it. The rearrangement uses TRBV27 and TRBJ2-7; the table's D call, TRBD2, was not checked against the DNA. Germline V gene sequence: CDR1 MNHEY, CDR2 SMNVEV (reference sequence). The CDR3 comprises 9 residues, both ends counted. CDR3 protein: CASPKTPTP.

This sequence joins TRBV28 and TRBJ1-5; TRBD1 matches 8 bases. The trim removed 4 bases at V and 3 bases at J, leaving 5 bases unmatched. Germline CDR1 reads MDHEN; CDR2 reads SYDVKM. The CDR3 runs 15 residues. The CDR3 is CASSSRQGINQPQHF. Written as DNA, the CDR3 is TGTGCCAGCAGTTCTCGACAGGGGATCAATCAGCCCCAGCATTTT.

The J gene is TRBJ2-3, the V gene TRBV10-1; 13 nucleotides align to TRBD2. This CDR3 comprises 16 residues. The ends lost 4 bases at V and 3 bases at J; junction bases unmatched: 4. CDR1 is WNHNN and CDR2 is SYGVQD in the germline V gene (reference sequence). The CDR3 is CASSGTSGGGTDTQYF. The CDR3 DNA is TGCGCCAGCAGTGGTACTAGCGGGGGGGGGACAGATACGCAGTATTTT.

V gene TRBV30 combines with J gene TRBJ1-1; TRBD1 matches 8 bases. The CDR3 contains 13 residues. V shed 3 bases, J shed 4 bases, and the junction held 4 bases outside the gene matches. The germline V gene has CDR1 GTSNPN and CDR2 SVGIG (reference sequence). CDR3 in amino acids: CAWSPTGVTEAFF. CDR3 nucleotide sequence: TGTGCCTGGAGCCCGACAGGGGTCACTGAAGCTTTCTTT.

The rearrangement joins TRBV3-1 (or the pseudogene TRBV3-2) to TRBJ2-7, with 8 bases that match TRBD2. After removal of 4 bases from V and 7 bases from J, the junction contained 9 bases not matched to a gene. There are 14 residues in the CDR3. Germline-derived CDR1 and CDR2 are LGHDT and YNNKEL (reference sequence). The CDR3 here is CASSPGGVVVEQYF. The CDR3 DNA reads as TGTGCCAGCAGCCCCGGGGGGGTTGTTGTTGAGCAGTACTTC.

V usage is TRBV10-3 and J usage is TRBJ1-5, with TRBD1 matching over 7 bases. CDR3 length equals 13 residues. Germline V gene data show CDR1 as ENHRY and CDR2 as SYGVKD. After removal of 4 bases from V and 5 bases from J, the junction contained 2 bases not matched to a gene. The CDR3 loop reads CAISGTGDQPQHF. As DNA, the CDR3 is TGTGCCATCAGTGGGACAGGTGATCAGCCCCAGCATTTT.

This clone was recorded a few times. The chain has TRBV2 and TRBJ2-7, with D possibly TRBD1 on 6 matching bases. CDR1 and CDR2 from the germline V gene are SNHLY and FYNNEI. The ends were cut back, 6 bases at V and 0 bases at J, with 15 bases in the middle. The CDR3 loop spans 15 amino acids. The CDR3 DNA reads TGTGCCAGCAGAGTACAGGGTGGGATCTCCTACGAGCAGTACTTC. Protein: CASRVQGGISYEQYF.

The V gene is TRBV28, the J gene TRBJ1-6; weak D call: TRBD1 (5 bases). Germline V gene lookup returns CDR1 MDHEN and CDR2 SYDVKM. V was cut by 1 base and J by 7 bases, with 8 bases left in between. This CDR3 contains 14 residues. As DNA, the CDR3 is TGTGCCAGCAGTTTATTTGGGGGGAATTCACCCCTCCACTTT. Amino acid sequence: CASSLFGGNSPLHF.